Below are 28 T cell receptor beta chains sequenced from a single sample in a study of blood T cell repertoires in COVID-19. Assay: immunoSEQ multiplex PCR; the TCRdb copy retains only in-frame clones and omits some. The sample consists of 180,000 or so clones, around nine tenths of them appearing once. Material: peripheral blood. All receptors come from a young man with active or convalescent COVID-19.

The chain uses TRBV5-4 and TRBJ2-7; a weak D match, TRBD2 (6 bases). V was cut by 7 bases and J by 7 bases, with 15 bases left in between. The CDR3 is made up of 12 amino acids. Germline lookup yields CDR1 SGHNT and CDR2 YYREEE (reference sequence). The CDR3 DNA reads as TGTGCCAGCCGTCTGGCGGGGAGGGAGCAGTACTTC. Its protein is CASRLAGREQYF.

J is TRBJ1-4 and V is TRBV2; D is possibly TRBD1 (6 bases). The germline V gene has CDR1 SNHLY and CDR2 FYNNEI. The CDR3 runs to 13 residues. V was pared by 6 bases and J by 7 bases, with 12 bases between. DNA of the CDR3: TGTGCCAGCAGGCCGGACAGCTTTGAAAAACTGTTTTTT. The encoded protein is CASRPDSFEKLFF.

The chain carries TRBV6-2 or TRBV6-3 and TRBJ2-3; TRBD2 matches at 11 bases. The CDR3 extends over 15 amino acids. The junction had 2 bases not matched to a gene; V was cut back by 5 bases and J by 1 base. Germline lookup yields CDR1 MNHEY and CDR2 SVGEGT. CDR3 DNA sequence: TGTGCCAGCAGTCTAGCGGGGGGACGCACAGATACGCAGTATTTT. Protein sequence: CASSLAGGRTDTQYF.

This sequence joins TRBV19 and TRBJ1-5; D perhaps matches TRBD1 (6 bases). Germline CDR1 reads LNHDA; CDR2 reads SQIVND (reference sequence). CDR3 length: 14 amino acids. V was trimmed by 6 bases and J by 6 bases, leaving 15 bases between them. The CDR3 DNA is TGTGCCAGTAGAAGGACAGAGAGGTCTCAGCCCCAGCATTTT. Translated: CASRRTERSQPQHF.

The table lists this clone with a count of one. The J gene is TRBJ2-1, the V gene TRBV24-1, with D possibly TRBD2 on 7 matching bases. The CDR3 has 16 residues. With 1 base removed from V and 4 bases from J, the gap between germline ends came to 13 bases. CDR1 and CDR2 from the germline V gene are KGHDR and SFDVKD. This CDR3 is CATSDLGGGRYNEQFF. For the CDR3, the DNA is TGTGCCACCAGTGATTTAGGGGGGGGGAGATACAATGAGCAGTTCTTC.

The chain has TRBV19 and TRBJ2-5; TRBD2 agrees at 7 bases. The CDR3 runs to 15 residues. The germline gives CDR1 LNHDA, CDR2 SQIVND (reference sequence). Trimming at V came to 2 bases and at J to 5 bases, leaving 8 bases not matched to a gene. This CDR3 is CASSIMALGGETQYF. The CDR3, as DNA: TGTGCCAGTAGTATAATGGCATTGGGGGGGGAGACCCAGTACTTC. Supplemented by reference TRBV19 and TRBJ2-5, the full variable domain reads DGGITQSPKYLFRKEGQNVTLSCEQNLNHDAMYWYRQDPGQGLRLIYYSQIVNDFQKGDIAEGYSVSREKKESFPLTVTSAQKNPTAFYLCASSIMALGGETQYFGPGTRLLVL.

The chain couples TRBV19 to TRBJ1-1, with TRBD1 matching over 8 bases. The germline V gene encodes CDR1 LNHDA and CDR2 SQIVND (reference sequence). J lost 1 base, V lost 7 bases, and 11 bases had no gene match. CDR3 length: 16 amino acids. CDR3 DNA sequence: TGTGCCAGTAACCCTCGCTCCGGGACAGGGAACACTGAAGCTTTCTTT. Its translation: CASNPRSGTGNTEAFF. Combining the CDR3 with reference TRBV19 and TRBJ1-1 gives the whole variable domain DGGITQSPKYLFRKEGQNVTLSCEQNLNHDAMYWYRQDPGQGLRLIYYSQIVNDFQKGDIAEGYSVSREKKESFPLTVTSAQKNPTAFYLCASNPRSGTGNTEAFFGQGTRLTVV.

The CDR3 DNA sequence: TGTGCCAGCAGTTCCGACAGGGTGAATCAGCCCCAGCATTTT. Residues: CASSSDRVNQPQHF. The chain combines TRBV6-6 with TRBJ1-5, with TRBD1 matching over 7 bases. This CDR3 is 14 amino acids long. J lost 4 bases, V lost 4 bases, and 4 bases had no gene match. Per germline, CDR1 MNHNY and CDR2 SVGAGI (reference sequence).

The rearrangement links TRBV5-4 to TRBJ2-2; 7 bases map to TRBD2. J gave up 0 bases and V 3 bases, and 5 bases lay outside the gene matches. CDR1 SGHNT and CDR2 YYREEE come from the germline V gene (reference sequence). The CDR3 runs 16 residues. As DNA, the CDR3 is TGTGCCAGCAGCTCCCCGGGACTACCGAACACCGGGGAGCTGTTTTTT. Translated, it gives CASSSPGLPNTGELFF.

This clone has just a few counts. The chain links TRBV19 to TRBJ1-1; the D gene is possibly TRBD1 (5 bases). This CDR3 contains 15 residues. Trimming removed 3 bases at V and 1 base at J, with 12 bases between. Germline values: CDR1 LNHDA, CDR2 SQIVND (reference sequence). The CDR3 sequence: CASSISGSANTEAFF. The DNA of the CDR3 is TGTGCCAGTAGTATCTCAGGGTCGGCGAACACTGAAGCTTTCTTT.

This sequence joins TRBV30 and TRBJ1-3; 12 bases line up with TRBD1. Germline CDR1 and CDR2: GTSNPN and SVGIG (reference sequence). The junction had 6 bases not matched to a gene; V was cut back by 2 bases and J by 4 bases. The CDR3 has 16 residues. The CDR3 sequence is CAWSPGTGGAGNTIYF. The DNA for the CDR3 is TGTGCCTGGAGTCCCGGGACAGGGGGCGCCGGAAACACCATATATTTT.

V gene TRBV7-9 combines with J gene TRBJ2-3; 10 bases agree with TRBD2. Germline V gene sequence: CDR1 SEHNR, CDR2 FQNEAQ (reference sequence). The CDR3 spans 16 residues. With V trimmed by 2 bases and J by 3 bases, 5 bases remained unmatched. The CDR3 loop reads CASSLPSGGVTDTQYF. CDR3 DNA: TGTGCCAGCAGCTTACCAAGCGGGGGGGTTACAGATACGCAGTATTTT. Full variable domain (outside the CDR3, taken from reference TRBV7-9 and TRBJ2-3): DTGVSQNPRHKITKRGQNVTFRCDPISEHNRLYWYRQTLGQGPEFLTYFQNEAQLEKSRLLSDRFSAERPKGSFSTLEIQRTEQGDSAMYLCASSLPSGGVTDTQYFGPGTRLTVL.

The chain employs TRBV4-3 and TRBJ1-1, with D tentatively TRBD1 (5 bases). Germline values: CDR1 LGHNA, CDR2 YSLEER. The CDR3 is made up of 14 amino acids. Deletions cut 4 bases from V and 1 base from J, with 10 bases between. The CDR3 loop is CASSPSGANTEAFF. CDR3 DNA: TGCGCCAGCAGCCCGAGTGGGGCGAACACTGAAGCTTTCTTT.

The chain recombines TRBV18 with TRBJ2-1, with D perhaps TRBD1 (5 bases). Germline values: CDR1 KGHSH, CDR2 LQKENI. The CDR3 loop spans 15 amino acids. The V end was cut by 0 bases, the J end by 2 bases, with 8 bases between. CDR3 sequence (DNA): TGTGCCAGCTCACCACCTGACAGAACCTACAATGAGCAGTTCTTC. Its protein product is CASSPPDRTYNEQFF. The complete variable domain, with remaining parts taken from reference TRBV18 and TRBJ2-1, reads NAGVMQNPRHLVRRRGQEARLRCSPMKGHSHVYWYRQLPEEGLKFMVYLQKENIIDESGMPKERFSAEFPKEGPSILRIQQVVRGDSAAYFCASSPPDRTYNEQFFGPGTRLTVL.

In regard to this clone: The sample holds other DNA sequences that translate to the same CDR3. The chain carries TRBV7-9 and TRBJ2-3; D possibly corresponds to TRBD2 (5 bases). The CDR3 runs to 12 residues. Germline V lookup: CDR1 SEHNR, CDR2 FQNEAQ (reference sequence). V lost 5 bases to trimming and J lost 5 bases, with 8 bases between them. CDR3 residues: CASSPGGDTQYF. CDR3 DNA: TGTGCCAGCAGCCCCGGAGGAGATACGCAGTATTTT.

This clone was counted once. Written as DNA, the CDR3 is TGTGCCACCAGTGATTTCGGGGGGTCCGGGGAGCTGTTTTTT. It yields the protein CATSDFGGSGELFF. The rearrangement joins TRBV24-1 to TRBJ2-2, with TRBD2 matching over 7 bases. Germline V lookup: CDR1 KGHDR, CDR2 SFDVKD. The CDR3 covers 14 residues. J lost 6 bases, V lost 1 base, and 1 base had no gene match.

The chain joins TRBV2 to TRBJ1-2; D call uncertain. Trimming pared 6 bases from V and 4 bases from J, leaving 12 bases between. The CDR3 totals 13 residues. Germline V lookup: CDR1 SNHLY, CDR2 FYNNEI. The CDR3 DNA follows: TGTGCCAGCAGGGGGAGAGGGAGCTATGGCTACACCTTC. Its protein product is CASRGRGSYGYTF.

V usage is TRBV6-2 or TRBV6-3 and J usage is TRBJ1-3; TRBD1 is a possible D gene (6 bases). The germline CDR1 and CDR2 sequences are MNHEY and SVGEGT. The CDR3 length is 16 residues. The V end lost 5 bases, the J end lost 0 bases, and 14 bases lay between the germline ends. Written as DNA, the CDR3 is TGTGCCAGCAGTCGGACAGCCACGAGCTCTGGAAACACCATATATTTT. It yields the protein CASSRTATSSGNTIYF.

The rearrangement uses TRBV18 and TRBJ2-1, with unresolved D. The ends were cut back, 0 bases at V and 0 bases at J, with 3 bases in the middle. CDR3 length equals 14 residues. Germline V gene lookup returns CDR1 KGHSH and CDR2 LQKENI. In nucleotides, the CDR3 is TGTGCCAGCTCACCACCGTACTCCTACAATGAGCAGTTCTTC. Amino acids: CASSPPYSYNEQFF.

The chain uses TRBV5-8 and TRBJ1-5, with D possibly TRBD1 on 6 matching bases. Trimming cost V 4 bases and J 1 base, with 24 bases left between them. Looked up from germline, CDR1 is SGHTS and CDR2 is YDEGEE. The CDR3 extends over 19 amino acids. CDR3 region: CASSLGSRGGALSNQPQHF. The CDR3 nucleotides read TGTGCCAGCAGCCTGGGGTCCCGGGGGGGGGCCCTAAGCAATCAGCCCCAGCATTTT.

The chain links TRBV6-5 to TRBJ2-1, with D perhaps matching TRBD2 (6 bases). This CDR3 spans 15 amino acids. The V and J ends lost 5 bases and 10 bases respectively, with 21 bases between them. The V gene's germline CDR1 is MNHEY and CDR2 SVGAGI. The CDR3 region is CASSTIWDSSGEQFF. The CDR3 nucleotides are TGTGCCAGCAGTACGATCTGGGACTCCTCTGGGGAGCAGTTCTTC.

The chain carries TRBV5-4 and TRBJ2-5; the D gene is possibly TRBD2 (6 bases). The V end lost 4 bases, the J end lost 2 bases, and 12 bases lay between the germline ends. The CDR3 is 14 residues long. The germline CDR1 and CDR2 sequences are SGHNT and YYREEE (reference sequence). The CDR3 loop reads CASSQDYGQETQYF. The CDR3, as DNA: TGTGCCAGCAGCCAGGACTACGGACAAGAGACCCAGTACTTC. Complete variable domain (other parts from reference TRBV5-4 and TRBJ2-5): ETGVTQSPTHLIKTRGQQVTLRCSSQSGHNTVSWYQQALGQGPQFIFQYYREEENGRGNFPPRFSGLQFPNYSSELNVNALELDDSALYLCASSQDYGQETQYFGPGTRLLVL.

The rearrangement links TRBV10-3 to TRBJ1-3; 10 bases map to TRBD1. The J segment lost 2 bases and the V segment lost 1 base, leaving 5 bases of the junction unmatched. CDR3 size: 17 residues. In germline, CDR1 is ENHRY, CDR2 SYGVKD. The CDR3 nucleotides read TGTGCCATCAGTGAGTGGGGGACAGGGGCAACTGGAAACACCATATATTTT. Its translation: CAISEWGTGATGNTIYF.

This clone was observed a few times. Here the CDR3 reads CASSYFRNTEAFF. The CDR3 DNA is TGTGCCAGCAGTTATTTCAGGAACACTGAAGCTTTCTTT. This sequence joins TRBV6-6 and TRBJ1-1; no firm D call. This CDR3 has 13 residues. V was trimmed by 3 bases and J by 1 base, leaving 6 bases between them. Germline V CDR1 and CDR2: MNHNY, SVGAGI (reference sequence).

The V gene is TRBV27, the J gene TRBJ2-7, with TRBD2 matching over 9 bases. Germline assignment: CDR1 MNHEY and CDR2 SMNVEV (reference sequence). V was clipped by 3 bases and J by 4 bases; unmatched bases: 7. This CDR3 is built from 15 residues. The CDR3 is CASSFERGAGYEQYF. The CDR3 DNA reads as TGTGCCAGCAGTTTTGAGCGGGGGGCCGGGTACGAGCAGTACTTC.

V and J are TRBV6-4 and TRBJ2-7; D may be TRBD1 (6 bases). Trimming took 3 bases from V and 3 from J, leaving 9 bases between them. CDR3 length: 13 amino acids. The germline CDR1 and CDR2 sequences are MRHNA and SNTAGT. The CDR3, as DNA: TGTGCCAGCAGTGAGGGGGCCGACTACGAGCAGTACTTC. Residues: CASSEGADYEQYF.

With respect to this clone: The germline gene is not matched at one end of the junction; a read error may be the cause. The chain carries TRBV7-7 and TRBJ2-3, with D uncertain. CDR3 size: 14 residues. CDR1 is SSHAT, CDR2 FNYEAQ, per germline (reference sequence). The CDR3 loop is CASSLGGPTDTQYF. The CDR3 DNA reads as TGTGCTAGCAGCTTAGGTGGCCCCACAGATACGCAGTATTTT. Complete variable domain (other parts from reference TRBV7-7 and TRBJ2-3): GAGVSQSPRYKVTKRGQDVTLRCDPISSHATLYWYQQALGQGPEFLTYFNYEAQPDKSGLPSDRFSAERPEGSISTLTIQRTEQRDSAMYRCASSLGGPTDTQYFGPGTRLTVL.

V usage is TRBV19 and J usage is TRBJ1-5; D possibly corresponds to TRBD1 (5 bases). The V end was cut by 3 bases, the J end by 2 bases, with 11 bases between. There are 15 residues in the CDR3. In germline, CDR1 is LNHDA, CDR2 SQIVND (reference sequence). CDR3: CASSIGGVGNQPQHF. The CDR3 DNA reads TGTGCCAGTAGTATCGGGGGGGTCGGCAATCAGCCCCAGCATTTT.